The 8 T cell receptor beta chains in this list originate from one sample, sequenced in a study of lymphopenia after photon versus proton radiotherapy. The table came from immunoSEQ multiplex PCR; TCRdb's copy has only in-frame clones and leaves some out. The table records 43,000 or so clones, 85% of them present only once. The sample was peripheral blood, taken from a patient treated with photon-based radiotherapy. Receptors were obtained from a middle-aged man with gastric cancer.

The rearrangement uses TRBV5-1 and TRBJ2-3; 8 bases align to TRBD2. Germline CDR1 and CDR2: SGHRS and YFSETQ. J lost 2 bases, V lost 4 bases, and 6 bases had no gene match. CDR3 size: 15 residues. The CDR3 nucleotides read TGCGCCAGCAGCCCCGGACTAGCAGTCACAGATACGCAGTATTTT. Protein product: CASSPGLAVTDTQYF.

As DNA, the CDR3 is TGTGCCAGCAGCTTACTGGGGGAGAGGGTCGAGGGCACAGATACGCAGTATTTT. As protein: CASSLLGERVEGTDTQYF. This sequence joins TRBV7-9 and TRBJ2-3; D tentatively fits TRBD1 or TRBD2 (5 bases each). Germline CDR1 reads SEHNR; CDR2 reads FQNEAQ (reference sequence). This CDR3 contains 18 residues. Trimming pared 2 bases from V and 1 base from J, leaving 19 bases between.

The genes are TRBV27 and TRBJ1-5, with D perhaps TRBD1 (5 bases). This CDR3 comprises 16 residues. Trimming shortened V by 5 bases and J by 6 bases, and 20 bases separated the two germline ends. Germline V gene data show CDR1 as MNHEY and CDR2 as SMNVEV (reference sequence). In DNA form, the CDR3 reads TGTGCCAGCAGTACCCGATCGGGGCTGGGTGGTCAGCCCCAGCATTTT. This sequence encodes CASSTRSGLGGQPQHF.

This clone occurred a few times. The V and J genes are TRBV29-1 and TRBJ1-4; D is perhaps TRBD1 (5 bases). The germline V gene has CDR1 SQVTM and CDR2 ANQGSEA. CDR3 length: 10 residues. V lost 7 bases and J 6 bases, leaving 6 bases between the germline ends. The CDR3 bases are TGCAGCGCAGGGTATGAAAAACTGTTTTTT. Protein product: CSAGYEKLFF.

The chain combines TRBV18 with TRBJ2-3; tentatively, D is TRBD1 or TRBD2 (5 bases each). CDR3 length equals 16 residues. Trimming took 3 bases from V and 4 from J, leaving 17 bases between them. Germline CDR1 is KGHSH and CDR2 is LQKENI. The CDR3 nucleotides read TGTGCCAGCTCACCCGCCTCGGGGCGCTTCGCAGATACGCAGTATTTT. Translating it yields CASSPASGRFADTQYF.

This clone has only one observation. The V and J genes are TRBV9 and TRBJ2-7, with 9 bases identical to TRBD1. The junction had 2 bases not matched to a gene; V was cut back by 2 bases and J by 5 bases. Germline CDR1 SGDLS, CDR2 YYNGEE. The CDR3 extends over 13 amino acids. The CDR3 DNA sequence: TGTGCCAGCAGCGTGGGACAGGGAAACGAGCAGTACTTC. This codes for CASSVGQGNEQYF.

The V and J genes are TRBV19 and TRBJ1-2, with 9 bases that match TRBD1. Per germline, CDR1 LNHDA and CDR2 SQIVND (reference sequence). CDR3 length equals 14 residues. Unmatched junction bases numbered 4, after V lost 6 bases and J lost 2 bases. This CDR3 is CASRDRGINYGYTF. The DNA of the CDR3 is TGTGCCAGTAGGGACAGGGGCATAAACTATGGCTACACCTTC.

V gene TRBV10-3 combines with J gene TRBJ2-2; no clear D gene. CDR1 is ENHRY and CDR2 is SYGVKD in the germline V gene. V was clipped by 11 bases and J by 0 bases, with 13 bases between them. The CDR3 spans 14 residues. For the CDR3, the DNA is TGTGCCTCATGTGGAATCGCGAACACCGGGGAGCTGTTTTTT. Encoded protein: CASCGIANTGELFF.